These T cell receptor beta chains were read from a single sample in a study of T cell responses to AZD1222 COVID-19 vaccine. The data were produced by immunoSEQ multiplex PCR, yet TCRdb's version contains in-frame clones alone and is incomplete. The sample lists about 89,000 clones, around nine tenths occurring once. The sample consisted of peripheral blood, taken 28 days after the second AZD1222 dose. These receptors were taken from an adult who received the AZD1222 COVID-19 vaccine. CDR3s include the opening cysteine and the closing phenylalanine or tryptophan. D genes are given only for firm matches. The size of a clone is reported for some rows only, either as once, few or many, or as a class for expanded clones.

abundance	d_gene	v_gene	j_gene	CDR3nt	CDR3aa
few	.	TRBV19	TRBJ2-1	TGTGCCAGTAGTATCCGGGCCCTCGGGACAACCTACAATGAGCAGTTCTTC	CASSIRALGTTYNEQFF
.	.	TRBV2	TRBJ1-3	TGTGCCAGCACCAGACTCCTCTCTGGAAACACCATATATTTT	CASTRLLSGNTIYF
.	.	TRBV6-1	TRBJ2-7	TGTGCCAGCAGTGAAGCCAGGGGCCCCTACGAGCAGTACTTC	CASSEARGPYEQYF
.	TRBD1	TRBV7-9	TRBJ1-1	TGTGCCAGCAGCACTTACAGGGGGCGCGGTACCACTGAAGCTTTCTTT	CASSTYRGRGTTEAFF
.	.	TRBV5-1	TRBJ1-6	TGCGCCAGCAGCTTGGTGGCGGGGAATAATTCACCCCTCCACTTT	CASSLVAGNNSPLHF
.	.	TRBV29-1	TRBJ1-1	TGCAGCGTTGACTCTCCCCCAGGGGAAGGTGCCACTGAAGCTTTCTTT	CSVDSPPGEGATEAFF
.	.	TRBV19	TRBJ1-4	TGTGCCAGCCAGAGGTCTGGGGTGGAAAAACTGTTTTTT	CASQRSGVEKLFF
.	.	TRBV12-2	TRBJ1-4	TGTGCAAGTCCCTCTCAGGGGAAAACTAATGAAAAACTGTTTTTT	CASPSQGKTNEKLFF
few	TRBD1	TRBV7-2	TRBJ1-1	TGTGCCAGCAGCACCAGGACCGGGACAGGGGAGGGCACTGAAGCTTTCTTT	CASSTRTGTGEGTEAFF
.	.	TRBV11-2	TRBJ1-2	TGTGCCAGCGCTTTAACCCACCACGGGGGGCAGGGTGGCTACACCTTC	CASALTHHGGQGGYTF
.	.	TRBV10-2	TRBJ1-1	TGCGCCAGCAGACTCTCCGGGACACCGACTGAAGCTTTCTTT	CASRLSGTPTEAFF
once	.	TRBV30	TRBJ1-5	TGTGCCTGGAGTGAGAGTTCCAATCAGCCCCAGCATTTT	CAWSESSNQPQHF
.	TRBD1	TRBV5-1	TRBJ1-1	TGCGCCAGCAGCCCTCCCGGGACAGGGAACACTGAAGCTTTCTTT	CASSPPGTGNTEAFF
.	.	TRBV4-1	TRBJ1-5	TGCGCCAGCAGCCTCCGGGACGTGGGTCAGCCCCAGCATTTT	CASSLRDVGQPQHF
.	.	TRBV29-1	TRBJ1-3	TGCAGCGTTTTAAAGGAGTTCTCTGGAAACACCATATATTTT	CSVLKEFSGNTIYF
few	.	TRBV7-8	TRBJ1-2	TGTGCCAGCAGCGCCCAGGAGGGGGTGGGGTATGGCTACACCTTC	CASSAQEGVGYGYTF
.	.	TRBV7-6	TRBJ1-2	TGTGCCAGCAGCCCGGGCGGGTCAGGGTCGAGCATTAGGGGCTACACCTTC	CASSPGGSGSSIRGYTF
.	TRBD1	TRBV5-6	TRBJ1-5	TGTGCCAGCAGCGTAGCCCCGGGACAGGGGACCCAGCCCCAGCATTTT	CASSVAPGQGTQPQHF
.	TRBD1	TRBV6-2/TRBV6-3	TRBJ2-1	TGTGCCAGCAGTTACCCGACAGGGGGGGAAAACAATGAGCAGTTCTTC	CASSYPTGGENNEQFF
.	.	TRBV27	TRBJ1-5	TGTGCCAGCAGTTTATCCCGCGGGATAAATCAGCCCCAGCATTTT	CASSLSRGINQPQHF
.	.	TRBV7-2	TRBJ1-2	TGTGCCAGCAGCTTGAGGACGTATGGCTACACCTTC	CASSLRTYGYTF
.	TRBD2	TRBV11-2	TRBJ2-5	TGTGCCAGCAGCCGAGCCGGGACTAGCGGTGGGGGGAGCCAAGAGACCCAGTACTTC	CASSRAGTSGGGSQETQYF
.	TRBD1	TRBV7-2	TRBJ1-6	TGTGCCAGCAGCTCGACGGACAGGGGGGCACCCCTCCACTTT	CASSSTDRGAPLHF
.	.	TRBV5-1	TRBJ1-1	TGCGCCAGCAGCTTAGTTTGGGTCAAAACGCAGAACACTGAAGCTTTCTTT	CASSLVWVKTQNTEAFF
.	TRBD1	TRBV4-1	TRBJ1-1	TGCGCCAGCAGCCACGCCCTCCGACAGGGTACTGAAGCTTTCTTT	CASSHALRQGTEAFF
.	.	TRBV19	TRBJ1-5	TGTGCCAGTAGGTTTTTGAGAGGGAGGCATCAGCCCCAGCATTTT	CASRFLRGRHQPQHF
few	TRBD1	TRBV29-1	TRBJ1-5	TGCAGCGTTAAAATAGGGGGCAGGGGCAATCAGCCCCAGCATTTT	CSVKIGGRGNQPQHF